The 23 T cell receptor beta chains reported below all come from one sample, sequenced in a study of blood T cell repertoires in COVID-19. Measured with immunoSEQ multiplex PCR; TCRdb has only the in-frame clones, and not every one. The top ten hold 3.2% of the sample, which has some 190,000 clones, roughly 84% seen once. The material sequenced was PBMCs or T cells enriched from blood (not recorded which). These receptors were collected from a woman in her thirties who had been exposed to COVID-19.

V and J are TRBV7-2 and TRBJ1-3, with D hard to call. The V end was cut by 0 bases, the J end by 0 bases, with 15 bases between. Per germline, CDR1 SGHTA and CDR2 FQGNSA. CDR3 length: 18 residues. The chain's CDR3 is CASSLALSGYLSGNTIYF. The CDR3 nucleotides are TGTGCCAGCAGCTTAGCGCTCTCAGGTTATCTCTCTGGAAACACCATATATTTT.

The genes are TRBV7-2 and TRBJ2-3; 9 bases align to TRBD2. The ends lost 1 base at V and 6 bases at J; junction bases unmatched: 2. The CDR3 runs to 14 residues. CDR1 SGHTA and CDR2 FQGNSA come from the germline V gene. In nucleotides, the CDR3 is TGTGCCAGCAGCTTAGGCGGGGGGGCGGATACGCAGTATTTT. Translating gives CASSLGGGADTQYF. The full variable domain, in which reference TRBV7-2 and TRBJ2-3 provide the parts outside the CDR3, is GAGVSQSPSNKVTEKGKDVELRCDPISGHTALYWYRQSLGQGLEFLIYFQGNSAPDKSGLPSDRFSAERTGGSVSTLTIQRTQQEDSAVYLCASSLGGGADTQYFGPGTRLTVL.

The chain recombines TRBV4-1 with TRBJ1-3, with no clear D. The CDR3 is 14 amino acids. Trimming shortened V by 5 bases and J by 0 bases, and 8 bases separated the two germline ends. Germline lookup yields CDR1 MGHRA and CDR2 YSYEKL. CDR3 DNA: TGCGCCAGCAGCGGACTAAACTCTGGAAACACCATATATTTT. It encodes CASSGLNSGNTIYF.

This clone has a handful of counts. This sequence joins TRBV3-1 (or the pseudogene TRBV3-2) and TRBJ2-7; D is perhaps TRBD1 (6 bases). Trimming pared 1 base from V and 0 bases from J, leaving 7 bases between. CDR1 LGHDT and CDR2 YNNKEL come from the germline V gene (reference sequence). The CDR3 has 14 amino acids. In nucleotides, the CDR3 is TGTGCCAGCAGCCAAGGACAGGCCTCCTACGAGCAGTACTTC. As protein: CASSQGQASYEQYF.

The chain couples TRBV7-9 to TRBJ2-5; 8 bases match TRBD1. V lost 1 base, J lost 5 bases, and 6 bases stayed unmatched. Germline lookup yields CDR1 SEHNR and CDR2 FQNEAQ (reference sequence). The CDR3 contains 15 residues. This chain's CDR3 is CASSLVGTGGETQYF. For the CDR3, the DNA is TGTGCCAGCAGCTTAGTAGGGACAGGTGGCGAGACCCAGTACTTC.

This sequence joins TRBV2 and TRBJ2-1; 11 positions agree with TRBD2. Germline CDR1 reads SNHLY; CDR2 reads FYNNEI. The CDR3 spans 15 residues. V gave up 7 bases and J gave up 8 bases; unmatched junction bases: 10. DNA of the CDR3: TGTGCCAGCAAGGGACTAGCGGTTAATCGGCATGAGCAGTTCTTC. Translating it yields CASKGLAVNRHEQFF.

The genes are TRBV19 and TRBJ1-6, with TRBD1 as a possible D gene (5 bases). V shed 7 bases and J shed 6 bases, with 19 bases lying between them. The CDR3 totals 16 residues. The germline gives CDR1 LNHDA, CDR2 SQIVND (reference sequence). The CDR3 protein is CASTLGAGNFNSPLHF. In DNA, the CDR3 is TGTGCCAGTACCCTAGGGGCAGGGAATTTTAATTCACCCCTCCACTTT.

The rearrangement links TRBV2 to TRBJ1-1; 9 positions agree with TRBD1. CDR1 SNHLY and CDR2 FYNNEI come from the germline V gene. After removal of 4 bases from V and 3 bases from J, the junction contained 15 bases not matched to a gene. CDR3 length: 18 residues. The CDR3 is CASSGWLGTGKSHTEAFF. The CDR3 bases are TGTGCCAGCAGTGGTTGGTTAGGGACAGGGAAGTCCCACACTGAAGCTTTCTTT.

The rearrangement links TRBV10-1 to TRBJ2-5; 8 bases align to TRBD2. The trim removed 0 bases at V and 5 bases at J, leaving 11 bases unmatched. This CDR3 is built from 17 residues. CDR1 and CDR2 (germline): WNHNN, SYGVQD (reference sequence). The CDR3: CASSESKSERGGETQYF. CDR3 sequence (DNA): TGCGCCAGCAGTGAGTCGAAGTCGGAGCGCGGGGGGGAGACCCAGTACTTC.

CDR3 bases: TGTGCCAGCAGCCCTAGACGAGCAATCCGGGACAGCACTGAAGCTTTCTTT. Protein product: CASSPRRAIRDSTEAFF. The chain is built from TRBV7-2 and TRBJ1-1, with 7 positions matching TRBD1. V was pared by 5 bases and J by 4 bases, with 16 bases of the junction left unmatched. The CDR3 is 17 amino acids. Per germline, CDR1 SGHTA and CDR2 FQGNSA.

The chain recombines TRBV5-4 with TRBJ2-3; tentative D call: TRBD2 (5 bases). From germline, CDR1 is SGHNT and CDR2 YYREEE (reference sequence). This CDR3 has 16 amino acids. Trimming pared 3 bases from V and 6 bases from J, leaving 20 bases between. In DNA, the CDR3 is TGTGCCAGCAGCTCTTACGGGAATTGGGGTTCGGATACGCAGTATTTT. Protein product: CASSSYGNWGSDTQYF.

The CDR3 region has the DNA TGTGCCAGCAGCGTAGGGGGACTCCCTGGAGGAAACTATGGCTACACCTTC. It translates to CASSVGGLPGGNYGYTF. The J gene is TRBJ1-2, the V gene TRBV9, with a possible D match to TRBD1 (5 bases). The germline V and J ends were trimmed by 0 bases and 2 bases, with 17 bases remaining between them. Germline values: CDR1 SGDLS, CDR2 YYNGEE. The CDR3 consists of 17 residues.

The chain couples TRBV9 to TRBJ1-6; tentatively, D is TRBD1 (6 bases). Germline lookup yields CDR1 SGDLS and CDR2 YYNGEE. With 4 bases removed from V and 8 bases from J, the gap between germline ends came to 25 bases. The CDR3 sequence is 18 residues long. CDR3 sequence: CASSPSYGTPAPHSPLHF. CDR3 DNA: TGTGCCAGCAGCCCCTCTTACGGGACACCAGCCCCCCATTCACCCCTCCACTTT. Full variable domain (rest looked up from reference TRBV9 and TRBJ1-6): DSGVTQTPKHLITATGQRVTLRCSPRSGDLSVYWYQQSLDQGLQFLIQYYNGEERAKGNILERFSAQQFPDLHSELNLSSLELGDSALYFCASSPSYGTPAPHSPLHFGNGTRLTVT.

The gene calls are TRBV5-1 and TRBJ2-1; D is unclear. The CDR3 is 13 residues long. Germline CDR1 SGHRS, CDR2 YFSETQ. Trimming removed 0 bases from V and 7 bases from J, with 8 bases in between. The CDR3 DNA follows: TGCGCCAGCAGCTTGGTAGGAGAGAATGAGCAGTTCTTC. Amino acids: CASSLVGENEQFF.

CDR3 in amino acids: CASSRQSETYEQYF. CDR3 nucleotides: TGTGCCAGTAGTAGACAGTCCGAAACCTACGAGCAGTACTTC. The rearrangement links TRBV19 to TRBJ2-7; D possibly corresponds to TRBD1 (5 bases). The germline V and J ends were trimmed by 4 bases and 2 bases, with 12 bases remaining between them. This CDR3 region has 14 residues. The V gene's germline CDR1 is LNHDA and CDR2 SQIVND (reference sequence). Full variable domain (rest looked up from reference TRBV19 and TRBJ2-7): DGGITQSPKYLFRKEGQNVTLSCEQNLNHDAMYWYRQDPGQGLRLIYYSQIVNDFQKGDIAEGYSVSREKKESFPLTVTSAQKNPTAFYLCASSRQSETYEQYFGPGTRLTVT.

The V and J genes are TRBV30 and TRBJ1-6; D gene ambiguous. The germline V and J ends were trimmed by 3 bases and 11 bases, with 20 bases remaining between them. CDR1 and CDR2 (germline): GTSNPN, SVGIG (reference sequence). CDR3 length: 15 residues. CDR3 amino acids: CAWSLSPQLMAPLHF. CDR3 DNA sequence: TGTGCCTGGAGCCTGTCACCACAATTAATGGCACCCCTCCACTTT. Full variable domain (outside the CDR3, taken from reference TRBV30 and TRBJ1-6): SQTIHQWPATLVQPVGSPLSLECTVEGTSNPNLYWYRQAAGRGLQLLFYSVGIGQISSEVPQNLSASRPQDRQFILSSKKLLLSDSGFYLCAWSLSPQLMAPLHFGNGTRLTVT.

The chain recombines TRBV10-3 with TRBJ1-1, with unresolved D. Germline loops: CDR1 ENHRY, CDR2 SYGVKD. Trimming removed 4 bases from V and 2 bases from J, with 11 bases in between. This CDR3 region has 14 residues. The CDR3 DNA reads TGTGCCATCAGTGTCGAGGGCGTCAACACTGAAGCTTTCTTT. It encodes CAISVEGVNTEAFF.

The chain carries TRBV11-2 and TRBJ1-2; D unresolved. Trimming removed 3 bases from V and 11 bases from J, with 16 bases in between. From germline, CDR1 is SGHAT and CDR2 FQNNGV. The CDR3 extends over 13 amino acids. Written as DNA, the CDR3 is TGTGCCAGCAGCTTGAGCCAACGTGGGGAGTACACCTTC. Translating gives CASSLSQRGEYTF. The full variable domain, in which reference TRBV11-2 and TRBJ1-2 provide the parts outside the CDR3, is EAGVAQSPRYKIIEKRQSVAFWCNPISGHATLYWYQQILGQGPKLLIQFQNNGVVDDSQLPKDRFSAERLKGVDSTLKIQPAKLEDSAVYLCASSLSQRGEYTFGSGTRLTVV.

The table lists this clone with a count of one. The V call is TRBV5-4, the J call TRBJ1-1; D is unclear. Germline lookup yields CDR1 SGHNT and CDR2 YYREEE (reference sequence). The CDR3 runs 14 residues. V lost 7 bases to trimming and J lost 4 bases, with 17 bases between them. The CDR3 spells CASYHGGGSTEAFF. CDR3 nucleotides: TGTGCCAGCTACCACGGAGGCGGGAGCACTGAAGCTTTCTTT.

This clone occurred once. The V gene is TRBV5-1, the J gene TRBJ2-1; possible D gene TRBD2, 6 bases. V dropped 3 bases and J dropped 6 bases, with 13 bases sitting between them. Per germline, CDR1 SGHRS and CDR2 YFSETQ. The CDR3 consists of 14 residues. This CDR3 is CASSSGGSGNEQFF. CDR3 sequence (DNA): TGCGCCAGCAGCTCCGGGGGATCCGGCAATGAGCAGTTCTTC. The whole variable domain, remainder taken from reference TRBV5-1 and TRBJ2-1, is KAGVTQTPRYLIKTRGQQVTLSCSPISGHRSVSWYQQTPGQGLQFLFEYFSETQRNKGNFPGRFSGRQFSNSRSEMNVSTLELGDSALYLCASSSGGSGNEQFFGPGTRLTVL.

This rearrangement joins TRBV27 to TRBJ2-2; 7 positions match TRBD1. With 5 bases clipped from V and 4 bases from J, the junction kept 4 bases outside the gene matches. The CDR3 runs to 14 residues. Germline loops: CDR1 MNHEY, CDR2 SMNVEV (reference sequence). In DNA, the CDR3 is TGTGCCAGCAGTCTCCACAGGGGCACCGGGGAGCTGTTTTTT. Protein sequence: CASSLHRGTGELFF.

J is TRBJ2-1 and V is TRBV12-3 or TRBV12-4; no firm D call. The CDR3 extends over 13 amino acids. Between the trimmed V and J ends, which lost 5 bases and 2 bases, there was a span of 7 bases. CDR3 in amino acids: CASSPDTYNEQFF. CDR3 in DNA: TGTGCCAGCAGTCCAGACACCTACAATGAGCAGTTCTTC.

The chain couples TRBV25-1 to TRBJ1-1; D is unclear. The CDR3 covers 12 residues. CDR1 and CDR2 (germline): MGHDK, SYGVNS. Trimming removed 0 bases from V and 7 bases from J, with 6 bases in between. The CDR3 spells CASSEYFNEAFF. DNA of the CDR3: TGTGCCAGCAGTGAATATTTTAATGAAGCTTTCTTT.